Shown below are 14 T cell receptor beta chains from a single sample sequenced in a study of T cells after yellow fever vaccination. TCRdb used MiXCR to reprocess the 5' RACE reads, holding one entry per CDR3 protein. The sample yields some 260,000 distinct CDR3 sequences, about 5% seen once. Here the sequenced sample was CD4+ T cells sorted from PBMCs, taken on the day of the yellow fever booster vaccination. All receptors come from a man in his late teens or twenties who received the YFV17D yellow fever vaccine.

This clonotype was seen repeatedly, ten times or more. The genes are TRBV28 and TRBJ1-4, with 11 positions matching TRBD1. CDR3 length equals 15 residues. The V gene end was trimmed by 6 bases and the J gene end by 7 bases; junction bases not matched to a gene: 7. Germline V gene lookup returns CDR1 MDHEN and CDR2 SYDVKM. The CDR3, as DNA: TGTGCCAGCAGCCGCGGACAGGGGGCCGGTGAAAAACTGTTTTTT. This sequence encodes CASSRGQGAGEKLFF. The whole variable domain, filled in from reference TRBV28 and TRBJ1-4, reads DVKVTQSSRYLVKRTGEKVFLECVQDMDHENMFWYRQDPGLGLRLIYFSYDVKMKEKGDIPEGYSVSREKKERFSLILESASTNQTSMYLCASSRGQGAGEKLFFGSGTQLSVL.

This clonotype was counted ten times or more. CDR3 sequence: CASSLRSGGVYEQYF. The CDR3 coding sequence is TGCGCCAGCAGCTTGCGTAGCGGGGGAGTCTACGAGCAGTACTTC. V gene TRBV5-1 combines with J gene TRBJ2-7, with 9 bases lining up with TRBD2. CDR3 length equals 15 residues. CDR1 SGHRS and CDR2 YFSETQ come from the germline V gene. J was trimmed by 3 bases and V by 1 base; bases with no gene match: 5.

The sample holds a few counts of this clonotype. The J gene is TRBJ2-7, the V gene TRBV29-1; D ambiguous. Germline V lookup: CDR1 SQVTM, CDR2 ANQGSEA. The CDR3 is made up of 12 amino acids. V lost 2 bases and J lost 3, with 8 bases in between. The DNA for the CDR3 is TGCAGCGTTGAAAGGAGCCTCTACGAGCAGTACTTC. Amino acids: CSVERSLYEQYF.

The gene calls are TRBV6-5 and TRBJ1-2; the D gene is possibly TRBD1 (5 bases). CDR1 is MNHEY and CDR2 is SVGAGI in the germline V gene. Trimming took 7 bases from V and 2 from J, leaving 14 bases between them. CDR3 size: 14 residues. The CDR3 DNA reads TGTGCCAGCACCCGTGGGGGAAGAAACTATGGCTACACCTTC. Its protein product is CASTRGGRNYGYTF.

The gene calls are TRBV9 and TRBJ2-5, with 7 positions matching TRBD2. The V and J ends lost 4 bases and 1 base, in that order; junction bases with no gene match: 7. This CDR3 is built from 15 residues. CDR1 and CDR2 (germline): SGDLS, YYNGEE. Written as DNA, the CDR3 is TGTGCCAGCAGCCCCCGGGGGGACCTCCAAGAGACCCAGTACTTC. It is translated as CASSPRGDLQETQYF.

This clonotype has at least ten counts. DNA of the CDR3: TGTGCCAGCAGCCCTCGCCGGGGAGATGAGCAGTTCTTC. Its protein is CASSPRRGDEQFF. The chain recombines TRBV7-2 with TRBJ2-1, with a possible D match to TRBD2 (5 bases). The CDR3 is made up of 13 amino acids. The V gene lost 5 bases and the J gene lost 8 bases, with 13 bases spanning the gap. CDR1 is SGHTA, CDR2 FQGNSA, per germline.

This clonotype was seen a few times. The CDR3 loop is CASSLQGPVAGELFF. The DNA of the CDR3 is TGTGCCAGCAGCTTACAGGGTCCTGTTGCCGGGGAGCTGTTTTTT. The rearrangement links TRBV7-2 to TRBJ2-2, with a tentative D call TRBD1 (5 bases). CDR3 length: 15 residues. Germline CDR1 and CDR2: SGHTA and FQGNSA. Trimming took 2 bases from V and 6 from J, leaving 13 bases between them.

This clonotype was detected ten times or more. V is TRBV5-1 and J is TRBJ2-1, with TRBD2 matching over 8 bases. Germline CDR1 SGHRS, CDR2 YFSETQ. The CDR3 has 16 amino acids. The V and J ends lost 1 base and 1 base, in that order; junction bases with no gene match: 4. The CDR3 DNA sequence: TGCGCCAGCAGCTTGTTGGTAGCGGGATCCTACAATGAGCAGTTCTTC. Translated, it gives CASSLLVAGSYNEQFF.

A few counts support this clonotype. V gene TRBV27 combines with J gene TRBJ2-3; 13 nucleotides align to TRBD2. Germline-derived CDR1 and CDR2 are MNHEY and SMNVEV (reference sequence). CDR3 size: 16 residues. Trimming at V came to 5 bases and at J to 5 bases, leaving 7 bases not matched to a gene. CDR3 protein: CASSRWTSGGLDTQYF. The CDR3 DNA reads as TGTGCCAGCAGTCGTTGGACTAGCGGGGGCTTAGATACGCAGTATTTT.

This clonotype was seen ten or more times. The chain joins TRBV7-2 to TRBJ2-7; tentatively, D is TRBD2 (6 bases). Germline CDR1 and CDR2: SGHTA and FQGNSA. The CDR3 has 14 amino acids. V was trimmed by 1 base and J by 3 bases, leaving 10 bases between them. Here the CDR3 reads CASSLVAGLYEQYF. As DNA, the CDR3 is TGTGCCAGCAGCTTAGTGGCGGGGCTCTACGAGCAGTACTTC.

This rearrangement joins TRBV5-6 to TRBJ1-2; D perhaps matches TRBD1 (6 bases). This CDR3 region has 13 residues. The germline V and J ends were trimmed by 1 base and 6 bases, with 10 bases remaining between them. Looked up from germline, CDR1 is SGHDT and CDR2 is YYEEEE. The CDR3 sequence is CASSLWKGDGYTF. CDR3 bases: TGTGCCAGCAGCTTGTGGAAGGGGGATGGCTACACCTTC.

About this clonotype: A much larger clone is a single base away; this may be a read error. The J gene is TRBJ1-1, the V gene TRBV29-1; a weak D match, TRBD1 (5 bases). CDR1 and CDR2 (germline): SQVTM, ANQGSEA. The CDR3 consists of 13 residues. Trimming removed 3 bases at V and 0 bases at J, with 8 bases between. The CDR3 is CSVDRAMNTEAFF. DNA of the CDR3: TGCAGCGTTGACAGGGCCATGAACACTGAAGCTTTCTTT.

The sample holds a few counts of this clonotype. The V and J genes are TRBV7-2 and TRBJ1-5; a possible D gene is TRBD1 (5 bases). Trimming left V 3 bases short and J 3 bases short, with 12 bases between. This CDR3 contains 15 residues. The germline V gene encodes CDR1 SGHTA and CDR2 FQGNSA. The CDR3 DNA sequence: TGTGCCAGCAGCTTCTTCGGGGGTTACAATCAGCCCCAGCATTTT. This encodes CASSFFGGYNQPQHF.

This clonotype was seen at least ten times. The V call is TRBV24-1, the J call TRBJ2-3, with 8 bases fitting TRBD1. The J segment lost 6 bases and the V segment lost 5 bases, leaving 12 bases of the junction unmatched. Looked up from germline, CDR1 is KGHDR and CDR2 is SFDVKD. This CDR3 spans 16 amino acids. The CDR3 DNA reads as TGTGCCACCAGTGGCAAACAGGGGGAAGGTACGGATACGCAGTATTTT. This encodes CATSGKQGEGTDTQYF.